This T cell receptor beta chain is from a study of T-cell reconstitution after alpha-beta-depleted transplantation in children. Findings of the study overall: The main origin of T-cell counts and diversity one year after transplant was newly produced T cells. Reportedly, alpha-beta T cells present about two months post-transplant originated from several hundred expanded clones of graft origin. Some patients showed high day-60 TCRbeta diversity, which derived from surviving recipient T cells and thymic progenitors.

This clonotype was observed many times. Its antigen remains unknown. CDR3 length equals 14 residues. V lost 8 bases and J lost 6, with 17 bases in between. A TCRbeta library incorporating unique molecular identifiers was prepared. TCRdb itself ran the PCR reads through MiXCR, one entry per CDR3 protein. Here the sample spans 200,000 to 250,000 distinct CDR3 sequences, 6.6% being singletons. The V call is TRBV12-3 or TRBV12-4, the J call TRBJ2-1; tentative D call: TRBD1 (5 bases). This sequence originates from a boy between 2 and 10 years old with acute lymphoblastic leukemia, due to receive a stem cell transplant. The material sequenced was PBMCs, taken before TCRalphabeta/CD19-depleted stem cell transplant. In DNA form, the CDR3 reads TGTGCCAGCTGCCAGGGTGGAAGATCCAATGAGCAGTTCTTC. Residues: CASCQGGRSNEQFF.